The next 10 T cell receptor beta chains were all read from a single sample in a study of cytomegalovirus exposure and HLA in healthy donors. The assay was immunoSEQ multiplex PCR, and TCRdb's table has in-frame clones only and misses some. Among tens of thousands of clones listed, 95% were seen once. The sequencing input was PBMCs. The origin of the receptors is a woman in her late teens or twenties in good health and CMV-seronegative.

This clone was seen a handful of times. The chain carries TRBV28 and TRBJ1-2; a possible D gene is TRBD1 (6 bases). Trimming removed 7 bases from V and 0 bases from J, with 18 bases in between. This CDR3 spans 16 amino acids. CDR1 and CDR2 (germline): MDHEN, SYDVKM. The DNA for the CDR3 is TGTGCCAGCACCCCCGGCCTGGGGGCGGCTAACTATGGCTACACCTTC. Protein: CASTPGLGAANYGYTF.

CDR3 amino acids: CASSKYRGQSSTDTQYF. The CDR3 DNA reads as TGTGCCAGCAGCAAATACCGGGGACAATCTAGCACAGATACGCAGTATTTT. The chain recombines TRBV7-8 with TRBJ2-3; possibly TRBD1 for D (6 bases). V lost 5 bases, J lost 0 bases, and 18 bases lay in between. The length of the CDR3 is 17 residues. Germline V gene sequence: CDR1 SGHVS, CDR2 FQNEAQ.

The chain employs TRBV4-3 and TRBJ2-1, with 7 positions matching TRBD1. The junction had 6 bases not matched to a gene; V was cut back by 0 bases and J by 4 bases. This CDR3 contains 16 residues. CDR1 is LGHNA and CDR2 is YSLEER in the germline V gene. The CDR3 DNA reads as TGCGCCAGCAGCCAAGAAGTACAGGGGCATTACAATGAGCAGTTCTTC. Its translation is CASSQEVQGHYNEQFF.

V and J are TRBV7-9 and TRBJ1-2; no definite D call. There are 16 residues in the CDR3. Germline V gene sequence: CDR1 SEHNR, CDR2 FQNEAQ (reference sequence). V gave up 1 base and J gave up 1 base, with 13 bases separating them. This CDR3 reads CASSLDVTANNYGYTF. As DNA, the CDR3 is TGTGCCAGCAGCTTAGATGTAACAGCTAATAACTATGGCTACACCTTC. Based on the CDR3 plus reference TRBV7-9 and TRBJ1-2, the full variable domain is DTGVSQNPRHKITKRGQNVTFRCDPISEHNRLYWYRQTLGQGPEFLTYFQNEAQLEKSRLLSDRFSAERPKGSFSTLEIQRTEQGDSAMYLCASSLDVTANNYGYTFGSGTRLTVV.

This clone appeared once. The chain carries TRBV13 and TRBJ1-6; D gene ambiguous. The V gene's germline CDR1 is PRHDT and CDR2 FYEKMQ (reference sequence). The CDR3 has 12 amino acids. Trimming pared 5 bases from V and 7 bases from J, leaving 6 bases between. The CDR3 DNA reads TGTGCCAGCAGCCCCCCGAATTCACCCCTCCACTTT. Protein: CASSPPNSPLHF.

The chain links TRBV18 to TRBJ2-1; 11 bases line up with TRBD2. The junction had 4 bases not matched to a gene; V was cut back by 7 bases and J by 5 bases. This CDR3 spans 14 amino acids. Germline V gene lookup returns CDR1 KGHSH and CDR2 LQKENI. The CDR3 DNA reads as TGTGCCAGCTTTCTAGCGGGAGGTAACAATGAGCAGTTCTTC. This codes for CASFLAGGNNEQFF.

This sequence joins TRBV5-4 and TRBJ2-2; D remains ambiguous. V lost 0 bases and J lost 1, with 13 bases in between. Germline V gives CDR1 SGHNT, CDR2 YYREEE (reference sequence). The CDR3 spans 17 residues. The CDR3, as DNA: TGTGCCAGCAGCTTGGAAGCCGGCAGGTGGAACACCGGGGAGCTGTTTTTT. Amino acids: CASSLEAGRWNTGELFF.

The chain employs TRBV7-2 and TRBJ1-6; no reliable D call. V was clipped by 5 bases and J by 7 bases, with 9 bases between them. This CDR3 is built from 13 residues. Germline CDR1 is SGHTA and CDR2 is FQGNSA. The CDR3 is CASSNLGNSPLHF. CDR3 nucleotide sequence: TGTGCCAGCAGCAACCTCGGGAATTCACCCCTCCACTTT.

The chain uses TRBV14 and TRBJ2-2; weak D call: TRBD2 (6 bases). Per the germline V gene, CDR1 is SGHDN and CDR2 is FVKESK. The CDR3 sequence is 15 residues long. Trimming left V 4 bases short and J 4 bases short, with 13 bases between. The CDR3 bases are TGTGCCAGCAGCCCAATGGGGGGAATCACCGGGGAGCTGTTTTTT. It encodes CASSPMGGITGELFF.

The V and J genes are TRBV6-5 and TRBJ2-7; maybe TRBD1 (6 bases). Germline loops: CDR1 MNHEY, CDR2 SVGAGI. The length of the CDR3 is 12 residues. Deletions cut 8 bases from V and 6 bases from J, with 14 bases between. CDR3: CASGVRGGEQYF. The CDR3 DNA follows: TGTGCCAGCGGGGTCCGAGGGGGCGAGCAGTACTTC.